This T cell receptor (beta chain) was sequenced in a study of blood T cell repertoires in COVID-19. For the study at large: The study drew acute and convalescent COVID-19 samples from the United States, Italy and Spain. From T cells, B-cell-depleted T cells, or PBMCs came the material, which was cDNA or gDNA.

V was clipped by 2 bases and J by 7 bases; unmatched bases: 13. CDR3 size: 17 residues. Germline V gene data show CDR1 as SGHVS and CDR2 as FQNEAQ. Per the authors' pipeline: The authors estimated nucleated cell counts from reference gene primer amplification. Clones were read by immunoSEQ multiplex PCR, and TCRdb kept only the in-frame ones, dropping some. V, J and clone size derive from that table, while D and trimming were established from the DNA sequence. In the table there are 65,000 or so clones, 75% to 90% of which are singletons. Sequenced: peripheral blood. This TCR came from a man aged 80 or over with acute or convalescent COVID-19. The chain is built from TRBV7-8 and TRBJ1-5; 8 nucleotides line up with TRBD1. The CDR3 is CASSLSRRTGSGQPQHF. The CDR3 DNA sequence: TGTGCCAGCAGCTTATCACGTCGGACAGGGTCCGGGCAGCCCCAGCATTTT.